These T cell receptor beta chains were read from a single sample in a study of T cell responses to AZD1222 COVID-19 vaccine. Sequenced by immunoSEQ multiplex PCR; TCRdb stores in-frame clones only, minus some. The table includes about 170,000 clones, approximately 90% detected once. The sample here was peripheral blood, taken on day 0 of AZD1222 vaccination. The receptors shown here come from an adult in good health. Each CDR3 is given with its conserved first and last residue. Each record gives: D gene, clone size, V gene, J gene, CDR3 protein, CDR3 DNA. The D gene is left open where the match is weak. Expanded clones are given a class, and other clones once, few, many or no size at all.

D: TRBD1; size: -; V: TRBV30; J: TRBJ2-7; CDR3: CARGGQGLVRYF; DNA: TGTGCCCGAGGGGGACAGGGTTTAGTCCGGTACTTC
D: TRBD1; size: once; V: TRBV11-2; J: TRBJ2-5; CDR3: CASSPQNPTGGGTQYF; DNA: TGTGCCAGCAGCCCGCAAAACCCCACAGGGGGCGGGACCCAGTACTTC
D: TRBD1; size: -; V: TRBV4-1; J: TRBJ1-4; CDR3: CASSQAGQGNEKLFF; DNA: TGCGCCAGCAGCCAAGCAGGACAGGGGAATGAAAAACTGTTTTTT
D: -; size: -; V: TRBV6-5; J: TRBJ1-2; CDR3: CASSDKWGGKVGYTF; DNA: TGTGCCAGCAGCGATAAATGGGGGGGAAAGGTTGGCTACACCTTC
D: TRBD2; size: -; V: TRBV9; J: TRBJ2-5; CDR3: CASSVGPSSGGVETQYF; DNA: TGTGCCAGCAGCGTAGGCCCGTCTAGCGGGGGGGTAGAGACCCAGTACTTC
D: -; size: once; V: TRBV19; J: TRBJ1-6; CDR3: CASSIDPWSPLHF; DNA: TGTGCCAGTAGTATAGATCCGTGGTCACCCCTCCACTTT
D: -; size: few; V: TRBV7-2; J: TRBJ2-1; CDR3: CASSLDLYNEQFF; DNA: TGTGCCAGCAGCTTAGACCTCTACAATGAGCAGTTCTTC
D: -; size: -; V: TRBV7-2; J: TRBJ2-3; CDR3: CASSPRDGGRTDTQYF; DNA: TGTGCCAGCAGCCCACGGGACGGTGGCCGCACAGATACGCAGTATTTT
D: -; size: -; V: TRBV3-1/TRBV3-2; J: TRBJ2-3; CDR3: CASSQEEKGEPLGTDTQYF; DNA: TGTGCCAGCAGCCAAGAGGAAAAGGGGGAGCCTTTGGGCACAGATACGCAGTATTTT
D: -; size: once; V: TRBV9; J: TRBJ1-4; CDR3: CASSVGGNANEKLFF; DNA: TGTGCCAGCAGCGTAGGAGGTAATGCTAATGAAAAACTGTTTTTT
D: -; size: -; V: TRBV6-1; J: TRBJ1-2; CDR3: CASSEVTGGYGYTF; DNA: TGTGCCAGCAGTGAAGTTACAGGTGGTTATGGCTACACCTTC
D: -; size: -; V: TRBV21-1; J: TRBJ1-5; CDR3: CASSGNTSGYQPQHF; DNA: TGTGCCAGCAGCGGAAACACGTCGGGGTATCAGCCCCAGCATTTT
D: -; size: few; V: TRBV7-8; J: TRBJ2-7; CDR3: CASSLVSGSYEQYF; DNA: TGTGCCAGCAGCTTAGTTTCAGGGTCCTACGAGCAGTACTTC
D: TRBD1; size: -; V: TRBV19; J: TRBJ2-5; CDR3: CATRDRGSRETQYF; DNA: TGTGCCACCAGGGACAGGGGGTCTAGAGAGACCCAGTACTTC
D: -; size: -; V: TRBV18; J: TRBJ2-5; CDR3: CASSPISRPYDQETQYF; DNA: TGTGCCAGCTCACCAATAAGTCGGCCGTACGATCAAGAGACCCAGTACTTC
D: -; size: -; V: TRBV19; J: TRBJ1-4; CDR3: CASSRGGTNEKLFF; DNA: TGTGCCAGTAGTAGAGGGGGAACTAATGAAAAACTGTTTTTT
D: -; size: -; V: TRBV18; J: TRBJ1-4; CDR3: CASSPGQGRNEKLFF; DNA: TGTGCCAGCTCACCAGGCCAGGGCCGGAATGAAAAACTGTTTTTT
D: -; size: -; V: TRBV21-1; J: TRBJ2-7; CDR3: CASSNPRDCEQYF; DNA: TGTGCCAGCAGCAATCCCAGGGATTGCGAGCAGTACTTC
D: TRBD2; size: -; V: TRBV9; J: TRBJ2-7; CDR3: CASSVAPTSGSYEQYF; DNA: TGTGCCAGCAGCGTAGCCCCGACTAGCGGGAGCTACGAGCAGTACTTC
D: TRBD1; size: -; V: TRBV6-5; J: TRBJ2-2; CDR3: CASSGRGTGAGELFF; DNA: TGTGCCAGCAGCGGTCGTGGGACAGGGGCCGGGGAGCTGTTTTTT
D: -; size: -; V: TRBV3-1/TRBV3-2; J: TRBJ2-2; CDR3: CASSPRDRQTGELFF; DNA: TGTGCCAGCAGCCCTCGGGACCGACAGACCGGGGAGCTGTTTTTT
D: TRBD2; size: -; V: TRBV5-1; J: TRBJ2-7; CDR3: CASSSGGREQYF; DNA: TGCGCCAGCAGCTCGGGGGGGCGCGAGCAGTACTTC
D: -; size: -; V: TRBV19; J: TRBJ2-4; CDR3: CASSPFGRGLAKNIQYF; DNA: TGTGCCAGTAGTCCCTTTGGGCGGGGGCTAGCCAAAAACATTCAGTACTTC